The clone carrying this T cell receptor (beta chain) is a singleton in its sample. What it binds is not known. The assay was immunoSEQ multiplex PCR, and TCRdb's table has in-frame clones only and misses some. The sample shows over 70,000 clones, roughly nine tenths of them seen only once. The data originate from a study of Tregs in tolerant kidney transplant recipients. Study observations and caveats: Activated donor B cell expansion appeared to reveal the most relevant donor-specific TCRbeta repertoire. This study did not directly address biological reproducibility.

Related graft donors supplied nonmyeloablative bone marrow transplants, and mixed chimerism was transient. The V and J ends lost 4 bases and 6 bases respectively, with 11 bases between them. Germline V gene data show CDR1 as MNHEY and CDR2 as SVGAGI. The CDR3 has 13 residues. V usage is TRBV6-5 and J usage is TRBJ2-3, with D perhaps matching TRBD1 (5 bases). This clonotype originated in a human patient who received a combined kidney and bone marrow transplant. Some T cells may have come from the graft donor. This sample comprised CD4+ T cells from blood (PBMCs), obtained 24 months after the transplant. CDR3 region: CASSSAGIDTQYF. In DNA form, the CDR3 reads TGTGCCAGCAGTTCGGCAGGGATTGATACGCAGTATTTT.